Listed below are T cell receptor beta chains from one sample, sequenced in a study of T-cell memory formation after mild COVID-19. TCRdb redid the calling of the 5' RACE reads with MiXCR, one entry per CDR3 protein. The sample consists of roughly 580,000 distinct CDR3 sequences, roughly 18% of them appearing once. Sample: PBMCs or a T cell subset sorted from them (not recorded which). The receptor set was obtained from an adult woman who had mild COVID-19 (a few samples of this study predate the infection). Cell type and time point are not known. Both conserved end residues are part of each CDR3. Each record gives: V gene, clone size, D gene, J gene, CDR3 DNA, CDR3 protein. The D gene is left open where the match is weak. Rows may omit the clone size; those that give it use once, few, many or a size class.

>TRBV12-5|few|.|TRBJ2-4
TGTGCTAGTGGTTTGCCCCCTGAAACCAGGGCTGTAGCCAAAAACATTCAGTACTTC
CASGLPPETRAVAKNIQYF
>TRBV4-2|.|TRBD1|TRBJ1-4
TGTGCCAGCAGCCAGAGGACAGGGAATGAAAAACTGTTTTTT
CASSQRTGNEKLFF
>TRBV4-1|.|TRBD1|TRBJ1-5
TGCGCCAGCAGCCAAGCCCCACCCAGGGGGGAGAATCAGCCCCAGCATTTT
CASSQAPPRGENQPQHF
>TRBV29-1|.|TRBD1|TRBJ1-2
TGCAGCGGATGGACAGGAGAGTATGGCTACACCTTC
CSGWTGEYGYTF
>TRBV12-3/TRBV12-4|few|.|TRBJ2-7
TGTGCCAGCAGTCCATTTGGCATCTACGAGCAGTACTTC
CASSPFGIYEQYF
>TRBV5-1|many|.|TRBJ2-1
TGTGCCAGCAGCTTAGGGGGTCTCAATGAGCAGTTCTTC
CASSLGGLNEQFF
>TRBV5-1|.|TRBD1|TRBJ1-2
TGCGCCAGCAGCTTGGGACAGGGGAACAATGATGGCTACACCTTC
CASSLGQGNNDGYTF
>TRBV25-1|.|.|TRBJ2-3
TGTGCCAGCAGTGTAGGAGCGGGACAGAGCACAGATACGCAGTATTTT
CASSVGAGQSTDTQYF
>TRBV29-1|few|TRBD1|TRBJ2-1
TGCAGCGTTCCTGGACAGGGGGCTTACAATGAGCAGTTCTTC
CSVPGQGAYNEQFF
>TRBV9|.|.|TRBJ2-7
TGTGCCAGCAGCGTAACCCAGGGGACCACCTACGAGCAGTACTTC
CASSVTQGTTYEQYF
>TRBV15|few|.|TRBJ2-1
TGTGCCACCAGCAGAGATTTGACCTCCTGGGGGTCGGACAATGAGCAGTTCTTC
CATSRDLTSWGSDNEQFF
>TRBV4-1|few|TRBD1|TRBJ1-4
TGCGCCAGCAGCCACCCCGGGACAGGGAAAGAAAAACTGTTTTTT
CASSHPGTGKEKLFF
>TRBV28|.|.|TRBJ2-7
TGTGCCAGCAGTTTTTCTCGGGGCACCGCATACGAGCAGTACTTC
CASSFSRGTAYEQYF
>TRBV7-2|.|.|TRBJ2-5
TGTGCCAGCAGCCACCAAAAGCAAGAGACCCAGTACTTC
CASSHQKQETQYF
>TRBV21-1|.|.|TRBJ2-7
TGTGCCAGCAGCAAAGAAACAGGGGACCACGAGCAGTACTTC
CASSKETGDHEQYF